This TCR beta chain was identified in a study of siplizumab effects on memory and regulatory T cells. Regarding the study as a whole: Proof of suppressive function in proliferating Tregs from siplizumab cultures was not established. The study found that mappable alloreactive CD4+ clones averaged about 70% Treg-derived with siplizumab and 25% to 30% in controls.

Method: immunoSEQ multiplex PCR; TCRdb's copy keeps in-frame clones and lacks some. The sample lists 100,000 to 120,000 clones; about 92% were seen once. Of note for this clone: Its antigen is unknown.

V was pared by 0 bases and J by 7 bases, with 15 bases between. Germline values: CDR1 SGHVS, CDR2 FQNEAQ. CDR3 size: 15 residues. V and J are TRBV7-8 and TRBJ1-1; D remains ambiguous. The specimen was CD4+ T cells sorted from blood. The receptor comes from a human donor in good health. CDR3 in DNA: TGTGCCAGCAGCTTAGCGGTGTCTCGAGTGGGTGAAGCTTTCTTT. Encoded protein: CASSLAVSRVGEAFF. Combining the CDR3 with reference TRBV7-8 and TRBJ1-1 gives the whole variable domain GAGVSQSPRYKVAKRGQDVALRCDPISGHVSLFWYQQALGQGPEFLTYFQNEAQLDKSGLPSDRFFAERPEGSVSTLKIQRTQQEDSAVYLCASSLAVSRVGEAFFGQGTRLTVV.